These T cell receptor beta chains were read from a single sample in a study of shared clonotypes between healthy human individuals. Sequencing was performed with immunoSEQ multiplex PCR; in TCRdb, only in-frame clones are kept and a portion is missing. This sample has about half a million clones, with over 70% found just once. Sequences were obtained from PBMCs. The receptors were sampled from a woman aged 40 to 50 in good health. Some clones in this sample may be carry-over from other donors' samples. The CDR3 runs from the conserved cysteine through the conserved F or W. Each record gives: J gene, D gene, V gene, clone size, CDR3 DNA, CDR3 protein. D genes are given only for firm matches. A row's size may be missing; if present it is once, few, many or a size class.

j_gene: TRBJ2-2; d_gene: TRBD2; v_gene: TRBV5-6; abundance: few; CDR3nt: TGTGCCAGCAGCTTGGGTAGCGGGACCCGGGGCACCGGGGAGCTGTTTTTT; CDR3aa: CASSLGSGTRGTGELFF
j_gene: TRBJ2-7; d_gene: TRBD2; v_gene: TRBV4-3; abundance: NA; CDR3nt: TGCGCCAGCAGCCAAGATATTAGCGGGAGGGCCGTGTACTTC; CDR3aa: CASSQDISGRAVYF
j_gene: TRBJ1-1; d_gene: TRBD1; v_gene: TRBV19; abundance: once; CDR3nt: TGTGCCAGTACTGGACAGGCGAACACTGAAGCTTTCTTT; CDR3aa: CASTGQANTEAFF
j_gene: TRBJ1-1; d_gene: NA; v_gene: TRBV18; abundance: NA; CDR3nt: TGTGCCAGCGTACCCACCGGGCGGCTTGGGGCTTTCTTT; CDR3aa: CASVPTGRLGAFF
j_gene: TRBJ2-1; d_gene: NA; v_gene: TRBV10-3; abundance: NA; CDR3nt: TGTGCCATCAGTGAGTCAAATGGGCCAGTCGGGTCCGCGCTCTTC; CDR3aa: CAISESNGPVGSALF
j_gene: TRBJ2-7; d_gene: NA; v_gene: TRBV27; abundance: once; CDR3nt: TGTGCCAGCAGTTCCTGGGTACAGGGAGCTTACGAGCAGTACTTC; CDR3aa: CASSSWVQGAYEQYF
j_gene: TRBJ2-5; d_gene: TRBD1; v_gene: TRBV27; abundance: NA; CDR3nt: TGTGCCAGCAGTCGAACGACAGGGTTGGAGACCCAGTACTTC; CDR3aa: CASSRTTGLETQYF
j_gene: TRBJ2-6; d_gene: NA; v_gene: TRBV6-4; abundance: NA; CDR3nt: TGTGCCAGCAGTGAAAGTTCTGGGGCCAACGTCCTGACTTTC; CDR3aa: CASSESSGANVLTF
j_gene: TRBJ2-6; d_gene: NA; v_gene: TRBV30; abundance: NA; CDR3nt: TGTGCCTGGAGTCGCTTGAGTTCTGGGGCCAACGTCCTGACTTTC; CDR3aa: CAWSRLSSGANVLTF
j_gene: TRBJ2-1; d_gene: TRBD2; v_gene: TRBV4-1; abundance: NA; CDR3nt: TGCGCTTCCCGGGGGAGCGGGAGGCTCTACAATGAGCAGTTCTTC; CDR3aa: CASRGSGRLYNEQFF
j_gene: TRBJ2-1; d_gene: NA; v_gene: TRBV5-4; abundance: many; CDR3nt: TGTGCCAGCAGCCTCCGGGACCCTAACAATGAGCAGTTCTTC; CDR3aa: CASSLRDPNNEQFF
j_gene: TRBJ1-5; d_gene: NA; v_gene: TRBV6-6; abundance: few; CDR3nt: TGTGCCAGCAGTTACCGAGACAGCGGCAATCAGCCCCAGCATTTT; CDR3aa: CASSYRDSGNQPQHF
j_gene: TRBJ2-5; d_gene: NA; v_gene: TRBV18; abundance: NA; CDR3nt: TGTGCCAGCTCACCCCCTTCCCAAGAGACCCAGTACTTC; CDR3aa: CASSPPSQETQYF
j_gene: TRBJ2-1; d_gene: TRBD1; v_gene: TRBV11-3; abundance: NA; CDR3nt: TGTGCCAGCAGCCCTAGGACAGGGGAGGGTTACAATGAGCAGTTCTTC; CDR3aa: CASSPRTGEGYNEQFF
j_gene: TRBJ1-5; d_gene: NA; v_gene: TRBV7-9; abundance: many; CDR3nt: TGTGCCAGCAGCTTAGGGGACACCAATCAGCCCCAGCATTTT; CDR3aa: CASSLGDTNQPQHF
j_gene: TRBJ2-2; d_gene: NA; v_gene: TRBV6-5; abundance: NA; CDR3nt: TGTGCCAGCAGGAGGGACAAGCGGACCACCGGGGAGCTGTTTTTT; CDR3aa: CASRRDKRTTGELFF
j_gene: TRBJ2-5; d_gene: TRBD2; v_gene: TRBV30; abundance: NA; CDR3nt: TGTGCCTGGGGGACTAGCGGGACTCTTTTAGAGACCCAGTACTTC; CDR3aa: CAWGTSGTLLETQYF
j_gene: TRBJ2-1; d_gene: NA; v_gene: TRBV4-2; abundance: few; CDR3nt: TGTGCCAGCAGCCGGGGTTTAAGGGAGAGCCACAATGAGCAGTTCTTC; CDR3aa: CASSRGLRESHNEQFF
j_gene: TRBJ2-2; d_gene: NA; v_gene: TRBV7-9; abundance: once; CDR3nt: TGTGCCAGCAGCTTAGTGGGTTCCGGGGAGCTGTTTTTT; CDR3aa: CASSLVGSGELFF
j_gene: TRBJ2-7; d_gene: TRBD2; v_gene: TRBV9; abundance: NA; CDR3nt: TGTGCCAGCAGCGTGGCGGGAGGGAGGCACTACGAGCAGTACTTC; CDR3aa: CASSVAGGRHYEQYF
j_gene: TRBJ2-3; d_gene: TRBD2; v_gene: TRBV2; abundance: once; CDR3nt: TGTGCCAGCAGCGGCCCGGCTAGCGGGAGGGCCACAGATACGCAGTATTTT; CDR3aa: CASSGPASGRATDTQYF
j_gene: TRBJ2-7; d_gene: NA; v_gene: TRBV19; abundance: NA; CDR3nt: TGTGCCAGTAGTGCGGACAATCCAGCCTCCTACGAGCAGTACTTC; CDR3aa: CASSADNPASYEQYF
j_gene: TRBJ2-7; d_gene: NA; v_gene: TRBV6-5; abundance: NA; CDR3nt: TGTGCCAGCAGTTACAGGGCGGGACCCTGGGAGCAGTACTTC; CDR3aa: CASSYRAGPWEQYF
j_gene: TRBJ1-3; d_gene: NA; v_gene: TRBV10-3; abundance: NA; CDR3nt: TGTGCCATCAGTGGTCAGGGGCTTTCGGGACACACCATATATTTT; CDR3aa: CAISGQGLSGHTIYF
j_gene: TRBJ2-7; d_gene: NA; v_gene: TRBV4-1; abundance: few; CDR3nt: TGCGCCAGCAGCCAACCGCGGGTTGGCTCCTACGAGCAGTACTTC; CDR3aa: CASSQPRVGSYEQYF
j_gene: TRBJ2-3; d_gene: TRBD2; v_gene: TRBV11-2; abundance: NA; CDR3nt: TGTGCCAGCAGCCCGGGGGGGGGCAGCAGATACGCTTATACGCAGTATTTT; CDR3aa: CASSPGGGSRYAYTQYF
j_gene: TRBJ1-2; d_gene: NA; v_gene: TRBV2; abundance: once; CDR3nt: TGTGCCAGCATGCCAAGGCAAGGGTATGGCTACACCTTC; CDR3aa: CASMPRQGYGYTF
j_gene: TRBJ2-1; d_gene: NA; v_gene: TRBV7-9; abundance: NA; CDR3nt: TGTGCCAGCACCGCGAGACTAGAAGCCTACAATGAGCAGTTCTTC; CDR3aa: CASTARLEAYNEQFF
j_gene: TRBJ2-5; d_gene: TRBD1; v_gene: TRBV11-2; abundance: many; CDR3nt: TGTGCCAGCAGCTTAGACGGGACAGGGGGAGAGACCCAGTACTTC; CDR3aa: CASSLDGTGGETQYF
j_gene: TRBJ2-1; d_gene: NA; v_gene: TRBV29-1; abundance: NA; CDR3nt: TGCAGCGTTGATAGGGTTCGAGAGCAGTTCTTC; CDR3aa: CSVDRVREQFF
j_gene: TRBJ2-6; d_gene: NA; v_gene: TRBV28; abundance: NA; CDR3nt: TGTGCCAGCAGCCACATGTCCGGGGCTGGGGCCAACGTCCTGACTTTC; CDR3aa: CASSHMSGAGANVLTF
j_gene: TRBJ1-1; d_gene: NA; v_gene: TRBV10-1; abundance: NA; CDR3nt: TGCGCCAGTCAGAGAAGCATGAACACTGAAGCTTTCTTT; CDR3aa: CASQRSMNTEAFF
j_gene: TRBJ2-1; d_gene: TRBD1; v_gene: TRBV7-2; abundance: NA; CDR3nt: TGTGCCAGCAGCTTAGGGTGGGACAGTAATGAGCAGTTCTTC; CDR3aa: CASSLGWDSNEQFF
j_gene: TRBJ2-1; d_gene: NA; v_gene: TRBV30; abundance: NA; CDR3nt: TGTGCCTGGAGAGGGGGCAATGAGCAGTTCTTC; CDR3aa: CAWRGGNEQFF
j_gene: TRBJ2-1; d_gene: NA; v_gene: TRBV6-4; abundance: NA; CDR3nt: TGTGCCAGCAGTGATGAGGCGGGACACAATGAGCAGTTCTTC; CDR3aa: CASSDEAGHNEQFF
j_gene: TRBJ1-3; d_gene: NA; v_gene: TRBV13; abundance: NA; CDR3nt: TGTGCCAGCAGATTACGAGCCCTCTCTGGAAACACCATATATTTT; CDR3aa: CASRLRALSGNTIYF
j_gene: TRBJ1-5; d_gene: NA; v_gene: TRBV6-6; abundance: NA; CDR3nt: TGTGCCAGCAGCTATGCAGGGGTGACTAGCAATCAGCCCCAGCATTTT; CDR3aa: CASSYAGVTSNQPQHF
j_gene: TRBJ1-1; d_gene: NA; v_gene: TRBV4-2; abundance: NA; CDR3nt: TGTGCCAGCAGCCAAGACAGTATGAACACTGAAGCTTTCTTT; CDR3aa: CASSQDSMNTEAFF
j_gene: TRBJ2-1; d_gene: TRBD2; v_gene: TRBV30; abundance: NA; CDR3nt: TGTGCCTGGGAGCCTCCGGGACTAGGTTACAATGAGCAGTTCTTC; CDR3aa: CAWEPPGLGYNEQFF
j_gene: TRBJ1-2; d_gene: NA; v_gene: TRBV29-1; abundance: once; CDR3nt: TGCAGCGTTGGGACAGTCTATGGCTACACCTTC; CDR3aa: CSVGTVYGYTF